This TCR beta chain was observed in a study of Ad26.COV2.S vaccination and SARS-CoV-2 variants. The protocol was immunoSEQ multiplex PCR, while the TCRdb copy is restricted to in-frame clones and leaves out a portion. The sample shows 400,000 to 450,000 clones, about nine tenths of them seen only once. Treatment here: some 20 received Ad26.COV2.S at low or high dose, single or two shots; roughly five received placebo; per-sample allocation not given. Sampling happened 63 days after the first vaccine or placebo injection. The individual, an adult aged 18-55 years, was a donor in Boston. Notes on this clone: Distinct nucleotide sequences in the sample also encode this CDR3.

The sample in question was peripheral blood, obtained in a trial of Ad26.COV2.S vaccine versus placebo. This sequence was found in a person aged 18-60 years who received the Ad26.COV2.S COVID-19 vaccine or a placebo.

CDR3 sequence reads: CASSFQETQYF. Here the CDR3 DNA reads TGCGCCAGCAGCTTTCAAGAGACCCAGTACTTC. The rearrangement links TRBV5-1 to TRBJ2-5; no clear D gene. Germline lookup yields CDR1 SGHRS and CDR2 YFSETQ. Deletions cut 2 bases from V and 2 bases from J, with 1 base between. CDR3 length: 11 residues.